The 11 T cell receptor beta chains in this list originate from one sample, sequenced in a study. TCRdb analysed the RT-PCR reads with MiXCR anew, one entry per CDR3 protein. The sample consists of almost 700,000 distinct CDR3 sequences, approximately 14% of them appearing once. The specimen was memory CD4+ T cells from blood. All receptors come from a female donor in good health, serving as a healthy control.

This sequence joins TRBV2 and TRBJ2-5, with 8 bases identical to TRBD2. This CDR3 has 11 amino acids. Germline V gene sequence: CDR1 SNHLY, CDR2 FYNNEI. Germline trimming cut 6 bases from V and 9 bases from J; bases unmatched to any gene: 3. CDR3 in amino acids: CASRIGGAQYF. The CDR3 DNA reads TGTGCCAGCAGGATCGGGGGGGCCCAGTACTTC.

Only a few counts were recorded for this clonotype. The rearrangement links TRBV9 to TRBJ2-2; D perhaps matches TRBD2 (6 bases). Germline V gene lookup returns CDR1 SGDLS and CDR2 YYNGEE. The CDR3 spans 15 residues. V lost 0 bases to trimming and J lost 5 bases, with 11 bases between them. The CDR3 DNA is TGTGCCAGCAGCGTAGAGGTCGGACTAACCGGGGAGCTGTTTTTT. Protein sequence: CASSVEVGLTGELFF.

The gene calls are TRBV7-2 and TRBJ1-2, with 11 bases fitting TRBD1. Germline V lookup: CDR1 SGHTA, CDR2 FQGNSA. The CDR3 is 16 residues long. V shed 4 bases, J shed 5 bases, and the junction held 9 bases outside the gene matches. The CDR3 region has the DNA TGTGCCAGCAGCTCAATGGGACAGGGGGGTTGGTATGGCTACACCTTC. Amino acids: CASSSMGQGGWYGYTF. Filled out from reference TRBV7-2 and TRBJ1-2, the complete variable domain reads GAGVSQSPSNKVTEKGKDVELRCDPISGHTALYWYRQSLGQGLEFLIYFQGNSAPDKSGLPSDRFSAERTGGSVSTLTIQRTQQEDSAVYLCASSSMGQGGWYGYTFGSGTRLTVV.

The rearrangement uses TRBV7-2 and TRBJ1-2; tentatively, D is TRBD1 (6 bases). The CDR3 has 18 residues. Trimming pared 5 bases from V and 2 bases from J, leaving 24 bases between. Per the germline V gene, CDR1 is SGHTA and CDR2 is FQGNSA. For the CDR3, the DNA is TGTGCCAGCAGCCGTCAGCTTATTTCAGGGGCTCCAAACTATGGCTACACCTTC. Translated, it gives CASSRQLISGAPNYGYTF.

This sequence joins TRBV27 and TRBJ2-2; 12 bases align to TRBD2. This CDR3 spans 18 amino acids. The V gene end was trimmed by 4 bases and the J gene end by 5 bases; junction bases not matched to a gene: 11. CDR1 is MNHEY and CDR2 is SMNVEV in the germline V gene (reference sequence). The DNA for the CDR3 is TGTGCCAGCAGTTCTCGACTAGCGGGAGATCTGGGAACCGGGGAGCTGTTTTTT. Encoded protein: CASSSRLAGDLGTGELFF.

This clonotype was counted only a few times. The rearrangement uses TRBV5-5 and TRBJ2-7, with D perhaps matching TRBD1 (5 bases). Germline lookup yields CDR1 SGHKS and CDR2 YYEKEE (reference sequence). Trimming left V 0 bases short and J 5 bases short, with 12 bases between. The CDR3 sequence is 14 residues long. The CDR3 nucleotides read TGTGCCAGCAGCTTGGTTTCAGGGTTGAACGAGCAGTACTTC. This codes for CASSLVSGLNEQYF.

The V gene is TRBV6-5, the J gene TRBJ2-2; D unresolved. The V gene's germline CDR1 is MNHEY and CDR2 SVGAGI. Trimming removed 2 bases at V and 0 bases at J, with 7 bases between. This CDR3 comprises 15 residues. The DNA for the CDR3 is TGTGCCAGCAGTTACCGGGCCGCGAACACCGGGGAGCTGTTTTTT. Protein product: CASSYRAANTGELFF.

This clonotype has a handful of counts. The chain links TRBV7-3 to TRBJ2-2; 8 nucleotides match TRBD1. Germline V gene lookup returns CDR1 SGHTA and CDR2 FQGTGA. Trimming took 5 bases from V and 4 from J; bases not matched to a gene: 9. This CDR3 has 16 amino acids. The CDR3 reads CASSPRTGLITGELFF. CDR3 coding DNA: TGTGCCAGCAGCCCACGGACAGGGTTAATCACCGGGGAGCTGTTTTTT.

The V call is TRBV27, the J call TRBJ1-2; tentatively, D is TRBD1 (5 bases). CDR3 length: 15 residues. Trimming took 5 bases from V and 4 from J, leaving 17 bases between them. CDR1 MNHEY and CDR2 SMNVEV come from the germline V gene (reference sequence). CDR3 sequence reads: CASSTGGPKVYGYTF. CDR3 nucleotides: TGTGCCAGCAGTACTGGGGGACCTAAAGTCTATGGCTACACCTTC.

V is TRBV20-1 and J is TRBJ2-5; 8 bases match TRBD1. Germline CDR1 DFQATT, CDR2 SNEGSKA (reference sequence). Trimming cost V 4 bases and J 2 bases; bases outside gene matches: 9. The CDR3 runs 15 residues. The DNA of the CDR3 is TGCAGTGCTAATGGACAGGGCGGAACGCAAGAGACCCAGTACTTC. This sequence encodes CSANGQGGTQETQYF.

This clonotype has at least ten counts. Written as DNA, the CDR3 is TGTGCCAGCAGTTCGAGTGCGGGCAATCAGCCCCAGCATTTT. This translates into CASSSSAGNQPQHF. The gene calls are TRBV6-5 and TRBJ1-5, with D unclear. CDR1 is MNHEY and CDR2 is SVGAGI in the germline V gene. This CDR3 has 14 residues. With 4 bases removed from V and 2 bases from J, the gap between germline ends came to 9 bases.